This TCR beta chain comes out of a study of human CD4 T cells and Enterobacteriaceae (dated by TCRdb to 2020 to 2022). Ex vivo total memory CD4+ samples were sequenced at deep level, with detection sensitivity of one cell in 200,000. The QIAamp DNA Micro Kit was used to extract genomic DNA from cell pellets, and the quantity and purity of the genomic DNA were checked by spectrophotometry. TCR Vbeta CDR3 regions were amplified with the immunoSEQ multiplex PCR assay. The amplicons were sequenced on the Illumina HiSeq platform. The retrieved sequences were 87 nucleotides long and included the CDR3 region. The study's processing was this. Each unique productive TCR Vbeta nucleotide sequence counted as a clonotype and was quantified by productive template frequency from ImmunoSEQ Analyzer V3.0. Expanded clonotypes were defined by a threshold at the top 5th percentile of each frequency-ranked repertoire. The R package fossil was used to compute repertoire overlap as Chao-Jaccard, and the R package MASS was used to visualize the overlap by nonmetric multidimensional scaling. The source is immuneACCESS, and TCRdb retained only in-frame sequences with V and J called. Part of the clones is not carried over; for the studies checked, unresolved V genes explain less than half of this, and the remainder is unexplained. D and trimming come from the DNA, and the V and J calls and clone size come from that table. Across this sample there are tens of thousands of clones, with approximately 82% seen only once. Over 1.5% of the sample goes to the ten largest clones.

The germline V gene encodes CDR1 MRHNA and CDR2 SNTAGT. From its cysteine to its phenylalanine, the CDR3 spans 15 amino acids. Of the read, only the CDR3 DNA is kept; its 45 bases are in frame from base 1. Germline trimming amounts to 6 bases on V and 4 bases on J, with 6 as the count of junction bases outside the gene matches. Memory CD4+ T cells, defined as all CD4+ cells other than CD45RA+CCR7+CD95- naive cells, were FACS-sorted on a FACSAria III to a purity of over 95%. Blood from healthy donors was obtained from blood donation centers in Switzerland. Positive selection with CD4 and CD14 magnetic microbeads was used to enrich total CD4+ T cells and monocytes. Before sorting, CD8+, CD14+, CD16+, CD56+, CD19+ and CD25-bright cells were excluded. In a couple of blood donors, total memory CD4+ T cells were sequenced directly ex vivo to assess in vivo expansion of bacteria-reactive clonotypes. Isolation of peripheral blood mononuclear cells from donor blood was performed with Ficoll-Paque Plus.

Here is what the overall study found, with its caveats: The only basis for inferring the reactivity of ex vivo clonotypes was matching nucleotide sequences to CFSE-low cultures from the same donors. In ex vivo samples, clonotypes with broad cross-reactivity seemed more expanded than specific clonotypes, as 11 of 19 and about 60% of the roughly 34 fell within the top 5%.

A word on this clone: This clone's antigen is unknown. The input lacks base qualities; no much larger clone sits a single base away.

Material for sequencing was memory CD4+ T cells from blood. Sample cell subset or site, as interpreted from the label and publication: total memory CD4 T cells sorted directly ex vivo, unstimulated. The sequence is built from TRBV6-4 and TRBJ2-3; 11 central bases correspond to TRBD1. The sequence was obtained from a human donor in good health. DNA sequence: TGTGCCAGCAGCCCTCGGACAGGGGGCGCAGATACGCAGTATTTT. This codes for CASSPRTGGADTQYF.